This T cell receptor (beta chain) emerged from a study of cytomegalovirus exposure and HLA in healthy donors. The CDR3 runs 15 residues. Germline-derived CDR1 and CDR2 are WNHNN and SYGVQD (reference sequence). Trimming left V 4 bases short and J 5 bases short, with 18 bases between. With 60 Vbeta and 13 Jbeta primers, the PCR was carried out. Only in-frame clones appear in the TCRdb table, and some are missing; sequencing was by immunoSEQ multiplex PCR. Of more than 95,000 clones detected, about 78% appear once; the ten largest clones hold 1% to 1.5%. This receptor was taken from a man between 25 and 39 years old in good health and CMV-seronegative. V and J are TRBV10-1 and TRBJ2-7, with D possibly TRBD2 on 5 matching bases. Material for sequencing was PBMCs. CDR3 loop: CASSVRGSGPHEQYF. CDR3 DNA: TGCGCCAGCAGTGTTCGGGGTAGTGGGCCCCACGAGCAGTACTTC.